Below, 9 T cell receptor beta chains from the same sample are listed, as sequenced in a study of identifying expanded T cells in peripheral blood. This table comes from immunoSEQ multiplex PCR, and its TCRdb copy is limited to in-frame clones, with some not included. This table has approximately 85,000 clones, around four fifths appearing once. The sequenced sample was blood. Receptor source: a person between 18 and 75 years old in good health.

The chain joins TRBV10-3 to TRBJ2-7; the match to TRBD2 covers 14 bases. CDR1 and CDR2 (germline): ENHRY, SYGVKD. Trimming took 7 bases from V and 6 from J; bases not matched to a gene: 11. The length of the CDR3 is 16 residues. The CDR3 DNA is TGTGCCATCAAATCGACTAGCGGGAGGGCCCAGGGCGAGCAGTACTTC. As protein: CAIKSTSGRAQGEQYF.

The chain joins TRBV4-3 to TRBJ2-2; D may correspond to TRBD1 or TRBD2 (7 bases each). The CDR3 covers 16 residues. V lost 0 bases, J lost 1 base, and 9 bases lay in between. CDR1 and CDR2 from the germline V gene are LGHNA and YSLEER. The DNA of the CDR3 is TGCGCCAGCAGCCAAGACAGGGGGGGGAACACCGGGGAGCTGTTTTTT. This gives the protein CASSQDRGGNTGELFF.

V gene TRBV5-5 combines with J gene TRBJ2-1; no firm D call. Germline V gene lookup returns CDR1 SGHKS and CDR2 YYEKEE (reference sequence). V was clipped by 2 bases and J by 0 bases, with 12 bases between them. This CDR3 region has 16 residues. The CDR3: CASSLSDGSSYNEQFF. In nucleotides, the CDR3 is TGTGCCAGCAGCTTAAGCGACGGAAGCTCCTACAATGAGCAGTTCTTC.

The V call is TRBV29-1, the J call TRBJ1-2, with D perhaps matching TRBD1 (6 bases). Trimming cost V 4 bases and J 0 bases, with 9 bases left between them. CDR1 is SQVTM and CDR2 is ANQGSEA in the germline V gene. This CDR3 comprises 13 residues. The DNA for the CDR3 is TGCAGCGTTGCAGGGGATGCTAACTATGGCTACACCTTC. Protein sequence: CSVAGDANYGYTF.

The chain employs TRBV5-8 and TRBJ2-6; D perhaps matches TRBD1 (6 bases). V was trimmed by 5 bases and J by 1 base, leaving 16 bases between them. This CDR3 has 17 residues. The V gene's germline CDR1 is SGHTS and CDR2 YDEGEE. In DNA form, the CDR3 reads TGTGCCAGCAGGGTACAGGGTGCTCGGTCTGGGGCCAACGTCCTGACTTTC. This gives the protein CASRVQGARSGANVLTF.

The CDR3, as DNA: TGTGCCAGCAGTTTACTCGGCACAGAACAGGCTGAAGCTTTCTTT. Residues: CASSLLGTEQAEAFF. The chain links TRBV27 to TRBJ1-1, with D perhaps matching TRBD1 (5 bases). Deletions cut 2 bases from V and 6 bases from J, with 16 bases between. From germline, CDR1 is MNHEY and CDR2 SMNVEV (reference sequence). CDR3 length: 15 residues.

V usage is TRBV7-8 and J usage is TRBJ2-3; D is unresolved. The CDR3 totals 16 residues. Germline V gene lookup returns CDR1 SGHVS and CDR2 FQNEAQ. Trimming left V 1 base short and J 2 bases short, with 13 bases between. The CDR3 reads CASSLGGSPATDTQYF. CDR3 DNA sequence: TGTGCCAGCAGCTTAGGAGGATCTCCCGCCACAGATACGCAGTATTTT.

In nucleotides, the CDR3 is TGCAGCGTTGATTTCGGGATTGGCTACACCTTC. Protein: CSVDFGIGYTF. This chain uses TRBV29-1 with TRBJ1-2; D is unresolved. This CDR3 contains 11 residues. V lost 3 bases and J 7 bases, leaving 9 bases between the germline ends. CDR1 and CDR2 (germline): SQVTM, ANQGSEA.

This chain links TRBV5-4 with TRBJ1-1; D gene unclear. CDR3 size: 14 residues. Germline-derived CDR1 and CDR2 are SGHNT and YYREEE (reference sequence). The germline V and J ends were trimmed by 5 bases and 4 bases, with 15 bases remaining between them. Here the CDR3 reads CASSPPGVVTEAFF. The CDR3, as DNA: TGTGCCAGCAGTCCTCCCGGTGTCGTCACTGAAGCTTTCTTT.